The clone carrying this T cell receptor (beta chain) was counted only a few times. The sample is drawn from a study of beta chain features in type 1 diabetes. cDNA synthesis used the whole RNA isolate, giving expressed TCRB sequences. The assay was immunoSEQ multiplex PCR, and TCRdb's table has in-frame clones only and misses some. The sample records 350,000 to 450,000 clones, around 14% being singletons. The sequence was collected from a man aged 30 to 45 in good health. Sequenced material: naive CD4+ T cells from blood.

CDR3 in DNA: TGTGCCAGCTCACTTTTGGACAGGAATCAGCCCCAGCATTTT. Amino acid sequence: CASSLLDRNQPQHF. The J gene is TRBJ1-5, the V gene TRBV18; 7 bases align to TRBD1. The ends lost 4 bases at V and 4 bases at J; junction bases unmatched: 4. Germline V lookup: CDR1 KGHSH, CDR2 LQKENI. CDR3 length: 14 amino acids.